Following are 22 T cell receptor beta chains from one sample sequenced in a study of cytomegalovirus exposure and HLA in healthy donors. With 60 Vbeta and 13 Jbeta primers, the PCR was carried out. Here immunoSEQ multiplex PCR was the method, and the copy in TCRdb shows in-frame clones only, minus some. The sample has about 160,000 clones, over 75% seen once. What was sequenced was PBMCs. The receptors derive from a man aged 45-65 years in good health and CMV-seropositive.

CDR3 loop: CASSPGLGGGNQPQHF. CDR3 DNA: TGTGCCAGCTCACCCGGTTTAGGAGGAGGCAATCAGCCCCAGCATTTT. The chain uses TRBV18 and TRBJ1-5; unclear D gene. Deletions cut 3 bases from V and 2 bases from J, with 14 bases between. CDR1 is KGHSH, CDR2 LQKENI, per germline. This CDR3 is built from 16 residues.

This clone was counted a few times. The chain recombines TRBV7-8 with TRBJ1-6; maybe TRBD1 (5 bases). This CDR3 contains 15 residues. CDR1 SGHVS and CDR2 FQNEAQ come from the germline V gene. With 10 bases removed from V and 9 bases from J, the gap between germline ends came to 22 bases. The CDR3 reads CATDPGNRSRSPLHF. CDR3 nucleotides: TGTGCCACTGACCCAGGGAATAGATCGCGTTCACCCCTCCACTTT.

This clone appeared a few times. The genes are TRBV9 and TRBJ2-1; D not resolved. Trimming removed 4 bases from V and 2 bases from J, with 7 bases in between. Germline assignment: CDR1 SGDLS and CDR2 YYNGEE. This CDR3 region has 13 residues. This CDR3 reads CASSPRAYNEQFF. CDR3 bases: TGTGCCAGCAGCCCCCGGGCCTACAATGAGCAGTTCTTC. Looking up the rest from reference TRBV9 and TRBJ2-1 gives the full variable domain: DSGVTQTPKHLITATGQRVTLRCSPRSGDLSVYWYQQSLDQGLQFLIQYYNGEERAKGNILERFSAQQFPDLHSELNLSSLELGDSALYFCASSPRAYNEQFFGPGTRLTVL.

The chain couples TRBV15 to TRBJ2-2, with 9 nucleotides matching TRBD1. Per the germline V gene, CDR1 is LNHNV and CDR2 is YYDKDF (reference sequence). The CDR3 contains 16 residues. The V and J ends lost 1 base and 5 bases, in that order; junction bases with no gene match: 5. DNA for the CDR3: TGTGCCACCAGCAGAGGGGGGACAGGGCGTACCGGGGAGCTGTTTTTT. It codes for CATSRGGTGRTGELFF.

J is TRBJ1-1 and V is TRBV14; D is undetermined. The germline gives CDR1 SGHDN, CDR2 FVKESK. The CDR3 length is 15 residues. V dropped 2 bases and J dropped 7 bases, with 17 bases sitting between them. CDR3 nucleotides: TGTGCCAGCAGCCAACTGACCGGGAGTATGGTTGAAGCTTTCTTT. Its protein product is CASSQLTGSMVEAFF.

J is TRBJ2-4 and V is TRBV28; D may be TRBD2 (6 bases). The CDR3 length is 12 residues. Germline CDR1 is MDHEN and CDR2 is SYDVKM. V was cut by 10 bases and J by 8 bases, with 15 bases left in between. The CDR3 is CATRRAGDIQYF. The CDR3 region has the DNA TGTGCCACCCGGAGGGCCGGGGACATTCAGTACTTC.

This clone was counted between two and nine times. V and J are TRBV6-6 and TRBJ1-5; no clear D. V lost 2 bases to trimming and J lost 4 bases, with 6 bases between them. The CDR3 has 13 residues. CDR1 is MNHNY and CDR2 is SVGAGI in the germline V gene (reference sequence). Written as DNA, the CDR3 is TGTGCCAGCAGTTACCTGGAGAATCAGCCCCAGCATTTT. It is translated as CASSYLENQPQHF.

The chain joins TRBV28 to TRBJ1-1; 9 positions match TRBD1. From germline, CDR1 is MDHEN and CDR2 SYDVKM. The CDR3 runs 13 residues. The V gene end was trimmed by 6 bases and the J gene end by 12 bases; junction bases not matched to a gene: 11. The CDR3 DNA is TGTGCCAGCAGGACGGGGACAGGGAAGGAAACTTTCTTT. Encoded protein: CASRTGTGKETFF.

The chain carries TRBV7-3 and TRBJ2-7; D call uncertain. Germline V lookup: CDR1 SGHTA, CDR2 FQGTGA. This CDR3 region has 8 residues. Trimming left V 8 bases short and J 11 bases short, with 7 bases between. The CDR3 region is CASGPEYF. CDR3 in DNA: TGTGCCAGCGGCCCCGAGTACTTC.

The chain couples TRBV10-3 to TRBJ1-5; D unresolved. The CDR3 sequence is 14 residues long. The V gene's germline CDR1 is ENHRY and CDR2 SYGVKD. V was clipped by 0 bases and J by 2 bases, with 5 bases between them. For the CDR3, the DNA is TGTGCCATCAGTGAGTCGGCCCGCAATCAGCCCCAGCATTTT. Translated, it gives CAISESARNQPQHF.

V is TRBV6-5 and J is TRBJ2-1; 7 nucleotides align to TRBD1. J gave up 9 bases and V 1 base, and 9 bases lay outside the gene matches. This CDR3 region has 15 residues. CDR1 and CDR2 from the germline V gene are MNHEY and SVGAGI. DNA for the CDR3: TGTGCCAGCAGTTACTTGAGGACAGGCGAGGGTGAGCAGTTCTTC. As protein: CASSYLRTGEGEQFF.

This clone showed up just a few times. The J gene is TRBJ2-7, the V gene TRBV7-2; D possibly corresponds to TRBD2 (5 bases). The CDR3 is 12 amino acids. Germline assignment: CDR1 SGHTA and CDR2 FQGNSA. Trimming left V 5 bases short and J 3 bases short, with 8 bases between. The CDR3 DNA reads TGTGCCAGCAGCCCTAGCTTCTACGAGCAGTACTTC. Translation gives CASSPSFYEQYF. Together with reference TRBV7-2 and TRBJ2-7, the CDR3 gives the full variable domain: GAGVSQSPSNKVTEKGKDVELRCDPISGHTALYWYRQSLGQGLEFLIYFQGNSAPDKSGLPSDRFSAERTGGSVSTLTIQRTQQEDSAVYLCASSPSFYEQYFGPGTRLTVT.

The chain links TRBV11-1 to TRBJ2-3; 7 positions match TRBD2. The CDR3 has 15 residues. With 5 bases clipped from V and 0 bases from J, the junction kept 5 bases outside the gene matches. The germline CDR1 and CDR2 sequences are SGHAT and FQDESV (reference sequence). Written as DNA, the CDR3 is TGTGCCAGCAGCCGCCGGGACTACAGCACAGATACGCAGTATTTT. Translating gives CASSRRDYSTDTQYF. Using reference TRBV11-1 and TRBJ2-3 for the parts outside the CDR3, the full variable domain is EAEVAQSPRYKITEKSQAVAFWCDPISGHATLYWYRQILGQGPELLVQFQDESVVDDSQLPKDRFSAERLKGVDSTLKIQPAELGDSAMYLCASSRRDYSTDTQYFGPGTRLTVL.

V and J are TRBV7-9 and TRBJ1-2, with TRBD1 as a possible D gene (5 bases). Per the germline V gene, CDR1 is SEHNR and CDR2 is FQNEAQ (reference sequence). The CDR3 is made up of 13 amino acids. V was clipped by 3 bases and J by 8 bases, with 13 bases between them. The CDR3 DNA reads as TGTGCCAGCAGCTTCGAGACAGTCACGGGCTACACCTTC. Translated: CASSFETVTGYTF. Full variable domain (remainder filled in from reference TRBV7-9 and TRBJ1-2): DTGVSQNPRHKITKRGQNVTFRCDPISEHNRLYWYRQTLGQGPEFLTYFQNEAQLEKSRLLSDRFSAERPKGSFSTLEIQRTEQGDSAMYLCASSFETVTGYTFGSGTRLTVV.

The chain couples TRBV27 to TRBJ1-2; possibly TRBD1 for D (5 bases). The CDR3 has 14 residues. The V end lost 7 bases, the J end lost 8 bases, and 20 bases lay between the germline ends. Germline-derived CDR1 and CDR2 are MNHEY and SMNVEV (reference sequence). CDR3 bases: TGTGCCAGCACCAGGTCGGTGGACATGCCCGGCTACACCTTC. It codes for CASTRSVDMPGYTF.

As to this clone: Other DNA sequences in the same sample also yield this CDR3. V is TRBV28 and J is TRBJ2-2; no clear D. This CDR3 is 12 amino acids long. Germline loops: CDR1 MDHEN, CDR2 SYDVKM. With 6 bases removed from V and 2 bases from J, the gap between germline ends came to 4 bases. DNA of the CDR3: TGTGCCAGCAGCCTAAACACCGGGGAGCTGTTTTTT. It translates to CASSLNTGELFF.

This chain links TRBV18 with TRBJ2-1, with 10 positions matching TRBD1. With V trimmed by 3 bases and J by 8 bases, 7 bases remained unmatched. CDR1 is KGHSH, CDR2 LQKENI, per germline. This CDR3 has 15 residues. The CDR3 reads CASSPRQGAGDEQFF. The CDR3 coding sequence is TGTGCCAGCTCACCGCGACAGGGGGCTGGAGATGAGCAGTTCTTC.

V is TRBV6-1 and J is TRBJ2-1, with D perhaps TRBD1 (6 bases). The CDR3 extends over 14 amino acids. CDR1 and CDR2 (germline): MNHNS, SASEGT. V was pared by 7 bases and J by 3 bases, with 13 bases between. In nucleotides, the CDR3 is TGTGCCAGCAATCGACAGGACCTCTACAATGAGCAGTTCTTC. This encodes CASNRQDLYNEQFF.

The chain is built from TRBV5-1 and TRBJ2-5; D possibly corresponds to TRBD2 (6 bases). TRBJ2-7 explains the end of the DNA better; the J call may be wrong. In germline, CDR1 is SGHRS, CDR2 YFSETQ. There are 15 residues in the CDR3. The CDR3, as DNA: TGCGCCAGCAGCCAGGGCGGGGCCGGAACCTACGAGCAGTACTTC. Translated, it gives CASSQGGAGTYEQYF.

This chain links TRBV27 with TRBJ1-4; weak D call: TRBD1 (5 bases). The CDR3 is 13 residues long. The germline V gene has CDR1 MNHEY and CDR2 SMNVEV (reference sequence). The V gene lost 6 bases and the J gene lost 8 bases, with 13 bases spanning the gap. DNA for the CDR3: TGTGCCAGCAGGGGGCCGTATAGCGAAAAACTGTTTTTT. It yields the protein CASRGPYSEKLFF.

V usage is TRBV5-4 and J usage is TRBJ1-3; possible D gene TRBD1, 6 bases. The germline gives CDR1 SGHNT, CDR2 YYREEE (reference sequence). V dropped 0 bases and J dropped 0 bases, with 16 bases sitting between them. The CDR3 extends over 18 amino acids. CDR3 region: CASSLGTVLTGSGNTIYF. CDR3 nucleotides: TGTGCCAGCAGCTTGGGGACAGTTCTCACCGGCTCTGGAAACACCATATATTTT.

This chain links TRBV5-1 with TRBJ1-1; TRBD1 matches 9 bases. CDR1 SGHRS and CDR2 YFSETQ come from the germline V gene. J gave up 2 bases and V 0 bases, and 5 bases lay outside the gene matches. This CDR3 has 16 residues. This CDR3 reads CASSLAGTGPNTEAFF. The CDR3 coding sequence is TGCGCCAGCAGCTTGGCCGGGACAGGGCCCAACACTGAAGCTTTCTTT. Drawing the rest from reference TRBV5-1 and TRBJ1-1, the complete variable domain is KAGVTQTPRYLIKTRGQQVTLSCSPISGHRSVSWYQQTPGQGLQFLFEYFSETQRNKGNFPGRFSGRQFSNSRSEMNVSTLELGDSALYLCASSLAGTGPNTEAFFGQGTRLTVV.